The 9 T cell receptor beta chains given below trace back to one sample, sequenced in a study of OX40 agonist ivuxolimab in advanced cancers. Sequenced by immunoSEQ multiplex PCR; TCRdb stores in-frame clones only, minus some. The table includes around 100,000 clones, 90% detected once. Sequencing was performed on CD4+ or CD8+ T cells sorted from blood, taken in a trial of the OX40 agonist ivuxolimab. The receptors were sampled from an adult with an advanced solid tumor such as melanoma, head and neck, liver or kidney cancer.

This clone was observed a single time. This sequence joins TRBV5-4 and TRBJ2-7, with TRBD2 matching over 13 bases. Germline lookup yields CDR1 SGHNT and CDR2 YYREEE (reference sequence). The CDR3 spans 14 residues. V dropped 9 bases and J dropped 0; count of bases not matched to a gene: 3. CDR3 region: CATRTSGSSYEQYF. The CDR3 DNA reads TGTGCCACAAGGACTAGCGGGAGCTCCTACGAGCAGTACTTC.

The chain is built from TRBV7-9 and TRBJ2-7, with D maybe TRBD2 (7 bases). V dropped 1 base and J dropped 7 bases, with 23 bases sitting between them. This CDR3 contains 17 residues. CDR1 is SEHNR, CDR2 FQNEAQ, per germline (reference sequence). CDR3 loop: CASSLVVDSVVGGEQYF. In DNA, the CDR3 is TGTGCCAGCAGCTTAGTTGTGGACAGCGTCGTGGGGGGGGAGCAGTACTTC.

The CDR3 reads CASSQETTDTQYF. The CDR3 DNA is TGCGCCAGCAGCCAAGAGACCACAGATACGCAGTATTTT. The chain combines TRBV4-1 with TRBJ2-3; D is undetermined. CDR3 length: 13 residues. With 0 bases removed from V and 2 bases from J, the gap between germline ends came to 3 bases. The germline V gene encodes CDR1 MGHRA and CDR2 YSYEKL.

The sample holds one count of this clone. Written as DNA, the CDR3 is TGCGCCAGCAGCCAGCACAGGGGGAGGGTGAACATTCAGTACTTC. Its translation: CASSQHRGRVNIQYF. V usage is TRBV4-3 and J usage is TRBJ2-4, with D tentatively TRBD1 (8 bases). The CDR3 is 15 residues long. Germline V gene data show CDR1 as LGHNA and CDR2 as YSLEER. Between the trimmed V and J ends, which lost 3 bases and 7 bases, there was a span of 16 bases.

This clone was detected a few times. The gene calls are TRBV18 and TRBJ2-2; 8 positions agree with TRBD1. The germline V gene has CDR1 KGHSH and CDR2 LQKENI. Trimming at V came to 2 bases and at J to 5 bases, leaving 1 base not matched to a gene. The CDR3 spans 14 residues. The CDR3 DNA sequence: TGTGCCAGCTCACCATGGACAGGGACCGGGGAGCTGTTTTTT. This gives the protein CASSPWTGTGELFF.

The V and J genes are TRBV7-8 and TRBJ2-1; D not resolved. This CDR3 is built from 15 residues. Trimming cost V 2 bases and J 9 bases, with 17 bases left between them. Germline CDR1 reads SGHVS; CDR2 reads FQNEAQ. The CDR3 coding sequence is TGTGCCAGCAGCTTAACGGAGACGCCCTCGGTTGAGCAGTTCTTC. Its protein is CASSLTETPSVEQFF.

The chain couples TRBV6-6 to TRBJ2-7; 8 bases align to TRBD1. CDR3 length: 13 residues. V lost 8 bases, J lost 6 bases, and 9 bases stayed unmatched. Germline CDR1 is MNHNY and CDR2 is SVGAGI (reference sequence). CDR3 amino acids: CASGDRGGSEQYF. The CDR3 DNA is TGTGCCAGCGGAGACAGGGGAGGTTCCGAGCAGTACTTC.

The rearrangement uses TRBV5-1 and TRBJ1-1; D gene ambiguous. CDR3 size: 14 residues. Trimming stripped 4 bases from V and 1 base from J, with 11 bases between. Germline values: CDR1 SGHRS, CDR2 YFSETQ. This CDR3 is CASSRGPGNTEAFF. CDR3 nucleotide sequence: TGCGCCAGCAGCCGGGGTCCGGGGAACACTGAAGCTTTCTTT.

CDR3 sequence (DNA): TGTGCCAGCAGCTCGGACCTCCGAGGAAACACCATATATTTT. As protein: CASSSDLRGNTIYF. J is TRBJ1-3 and V is TRBV7-9; D is uncertain. The CDR3 loop spans 14 amino acids. Germline CDR1 reads SEHNR; CDR2 reads FQNEAQ (reference sequence). V lost 4 bases to trimming and J lost 4 bases, with 11 bases between them.